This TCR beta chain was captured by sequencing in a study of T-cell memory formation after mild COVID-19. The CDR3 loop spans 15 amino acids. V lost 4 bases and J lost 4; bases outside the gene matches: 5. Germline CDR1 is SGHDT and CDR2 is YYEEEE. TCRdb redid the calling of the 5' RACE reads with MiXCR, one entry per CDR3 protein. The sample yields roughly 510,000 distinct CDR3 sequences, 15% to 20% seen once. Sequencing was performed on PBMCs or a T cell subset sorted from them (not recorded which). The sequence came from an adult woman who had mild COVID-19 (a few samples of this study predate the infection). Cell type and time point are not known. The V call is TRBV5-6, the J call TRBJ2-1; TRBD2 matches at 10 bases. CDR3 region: CASSAAGGRYNEQFF. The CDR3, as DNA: TGTGCCAGCAGCGCAGCGGGGGGGAGATACAATGAGCAGTTCTTC.